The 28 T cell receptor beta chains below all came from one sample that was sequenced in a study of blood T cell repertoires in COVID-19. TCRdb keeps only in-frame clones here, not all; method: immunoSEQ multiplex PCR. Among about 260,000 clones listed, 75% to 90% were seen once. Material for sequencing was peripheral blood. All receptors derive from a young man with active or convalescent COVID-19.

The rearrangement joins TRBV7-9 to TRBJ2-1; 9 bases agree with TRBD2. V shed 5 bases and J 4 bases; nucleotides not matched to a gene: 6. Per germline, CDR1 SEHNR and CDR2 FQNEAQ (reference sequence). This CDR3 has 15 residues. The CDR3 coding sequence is TGTGCCAGCAGCCCTATAGCGGGGGAGTACAATGAGCAGTTCTTC. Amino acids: CASSPIAGEYNEQFF.

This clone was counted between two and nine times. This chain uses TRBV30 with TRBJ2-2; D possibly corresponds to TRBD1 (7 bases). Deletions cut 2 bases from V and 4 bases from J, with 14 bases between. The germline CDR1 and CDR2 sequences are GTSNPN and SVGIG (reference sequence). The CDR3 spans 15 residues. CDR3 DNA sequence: TGTGCCTGGAGTTTGCAGGGGGGTGGCACCGGGGAGCTGTTTTTT. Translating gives CAWSLQGGGTGELFF.

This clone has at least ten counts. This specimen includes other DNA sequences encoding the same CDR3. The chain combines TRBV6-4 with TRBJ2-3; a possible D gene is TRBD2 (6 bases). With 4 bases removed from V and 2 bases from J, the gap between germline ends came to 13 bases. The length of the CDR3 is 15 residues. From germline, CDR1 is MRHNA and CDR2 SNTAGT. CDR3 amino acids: CASSVGSGSTDTQYF. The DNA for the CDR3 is TGTGCCAGCAGTGTCGGGAGCGGATCCACAGATACGCAGTATTTT.

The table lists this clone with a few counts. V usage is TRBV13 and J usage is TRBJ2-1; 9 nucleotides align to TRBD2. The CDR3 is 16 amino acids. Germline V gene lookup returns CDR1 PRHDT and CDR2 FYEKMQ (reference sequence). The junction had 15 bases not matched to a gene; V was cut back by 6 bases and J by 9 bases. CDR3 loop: CASRSFAGGITSEQFF. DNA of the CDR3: TGTGCCAGCAGGAGTTTTGCGGGGGGGATCACAAGTGAGCAGTTCTTC.

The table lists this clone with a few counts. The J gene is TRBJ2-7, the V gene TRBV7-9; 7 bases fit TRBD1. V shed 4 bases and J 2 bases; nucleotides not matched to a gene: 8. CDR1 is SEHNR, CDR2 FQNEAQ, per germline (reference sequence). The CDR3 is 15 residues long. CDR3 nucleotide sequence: TGTGCCAGCAGCTGGGTCCGGGACAGTACCTACGAGCAGTACTTC. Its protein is CASSWVRDSTYEQYF.

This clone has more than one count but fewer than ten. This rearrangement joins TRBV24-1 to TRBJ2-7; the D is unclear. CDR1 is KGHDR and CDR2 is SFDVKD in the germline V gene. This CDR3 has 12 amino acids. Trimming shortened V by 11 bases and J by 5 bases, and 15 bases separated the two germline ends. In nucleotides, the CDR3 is TGTGCCATCATATCCAGGTCCAACGAGCAGTACTTC. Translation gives CAIISRSNEQYF.

CDR3 region: CASSPIGRDYSNQPQHF. Written as DNA, the CDR3 is TGTGCCAGCAGCCCGATCGGGCGGGATTATAGCAATCAGCCCCAGCATTTT. The V gene is TRBV4-2, the J gene TRBJ1-5; no clear D gene. Trimming cost V 4 bases and J 0 bases, with 16 bases left between them. The CDR3 is 17 residues long. The germline gives CDR1 LGHNA, CDR2 YNFKEQ.

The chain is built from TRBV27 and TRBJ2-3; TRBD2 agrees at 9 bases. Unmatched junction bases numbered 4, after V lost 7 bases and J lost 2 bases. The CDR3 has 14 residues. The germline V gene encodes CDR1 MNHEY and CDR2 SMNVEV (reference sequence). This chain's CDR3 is CASTAGGSTDTQYF. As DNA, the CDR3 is TGTGCCAGCACCGCGGGAGGGTCCACAGATACGCAGTATTTT.

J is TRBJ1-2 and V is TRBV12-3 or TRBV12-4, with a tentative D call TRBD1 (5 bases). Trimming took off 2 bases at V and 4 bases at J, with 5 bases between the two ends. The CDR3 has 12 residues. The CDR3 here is CASSLRGYGYTF. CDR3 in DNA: TGTGCCAGCAGTTTAAGGGGCTATGGCTACACCTTC.

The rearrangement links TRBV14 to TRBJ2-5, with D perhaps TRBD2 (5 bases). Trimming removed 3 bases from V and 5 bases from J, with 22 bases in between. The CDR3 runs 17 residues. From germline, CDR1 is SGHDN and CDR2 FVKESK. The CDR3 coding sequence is TGTGCCAGCAGCCAGACGTCCCTAACTAGTTTACTGGAGACCCAGTACTTC. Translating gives CASSQTSLTSLLETQYF.

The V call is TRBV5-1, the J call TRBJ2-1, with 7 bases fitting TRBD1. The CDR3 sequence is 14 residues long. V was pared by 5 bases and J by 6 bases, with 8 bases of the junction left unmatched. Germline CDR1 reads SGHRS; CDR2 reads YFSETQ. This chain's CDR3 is CASRGQLTSNEQFF. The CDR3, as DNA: TGCGCCAGCAGGGGACAGTTAACTTCCAATGAGCAGTTCTTC.

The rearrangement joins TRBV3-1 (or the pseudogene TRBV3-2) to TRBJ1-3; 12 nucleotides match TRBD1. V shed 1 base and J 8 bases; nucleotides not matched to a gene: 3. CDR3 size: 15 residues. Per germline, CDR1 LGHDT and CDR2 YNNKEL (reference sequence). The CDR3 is CASSQGGQGAYTIYF. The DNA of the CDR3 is TGTGCCAGCAGCCAAGGGGGACAGGGGGCATACACCATATATTTT.

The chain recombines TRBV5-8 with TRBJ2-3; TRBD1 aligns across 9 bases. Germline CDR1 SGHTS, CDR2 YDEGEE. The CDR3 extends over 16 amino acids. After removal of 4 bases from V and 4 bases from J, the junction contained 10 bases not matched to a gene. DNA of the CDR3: TGTGCCAGCAGCCCTCCGGGACAGGGAGCGGCAGATACGCAGTATTTT. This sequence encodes CASSPPGQGAADTQYF.

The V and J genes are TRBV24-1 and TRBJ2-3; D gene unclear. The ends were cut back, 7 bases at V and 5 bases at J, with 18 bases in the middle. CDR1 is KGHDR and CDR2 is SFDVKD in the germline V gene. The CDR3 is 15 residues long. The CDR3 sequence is CATSPGGTNGDTQYF. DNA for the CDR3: TGTGCCACCAGCCCTGGCGGAACAAACGGAGATACGCAGTATTTT.

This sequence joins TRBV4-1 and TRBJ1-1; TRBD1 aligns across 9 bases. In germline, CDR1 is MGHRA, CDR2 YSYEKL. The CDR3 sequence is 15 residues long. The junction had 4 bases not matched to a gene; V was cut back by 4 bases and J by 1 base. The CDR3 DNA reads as TGCGCCAGCAGCCGAGGACAGGGGCGGAACACTGAAGCTTTCTTT. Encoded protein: CASSRGQGRNTEAFF.

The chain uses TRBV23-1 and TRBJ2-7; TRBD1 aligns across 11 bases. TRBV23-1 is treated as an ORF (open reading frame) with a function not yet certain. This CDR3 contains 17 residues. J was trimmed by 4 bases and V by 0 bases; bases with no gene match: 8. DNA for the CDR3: TGCGCCAGCAGTCAATCTGGTAGGGGACAGGGGGAGTACGAGCAGTACTTC. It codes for CASSQSGRGQGEYEQYF.

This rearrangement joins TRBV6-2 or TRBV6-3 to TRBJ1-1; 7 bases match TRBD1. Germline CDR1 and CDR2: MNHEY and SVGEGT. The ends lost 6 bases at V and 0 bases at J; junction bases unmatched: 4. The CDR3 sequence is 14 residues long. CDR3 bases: TGTGCCAGCAGCCGGACAGGACTGAACACTGAAGCTTTCTTT. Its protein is CASSRTGLNTEAFF.

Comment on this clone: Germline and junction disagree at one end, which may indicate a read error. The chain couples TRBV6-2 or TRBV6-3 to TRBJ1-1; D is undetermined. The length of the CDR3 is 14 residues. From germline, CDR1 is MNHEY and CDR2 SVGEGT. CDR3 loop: CASNPGSMNAEAFF. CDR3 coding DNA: TGTGCCAGCAACCCGGGCTCCATGAACGCTGAAGCTTTCTTT.

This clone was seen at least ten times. The CDR3 DNA is TGTGCCAGCTCCCGACCTAGCGGTAATACCGGGGAGCTGTTTTTT. As protein: CASSRPSGNTGELFF. This rearrangement joins TRBV18 to TRBJ2-2; 7 bases fit TRBD2. J was trimmed by 5 bases and V by 6 bases; bases with no gene match: 9. This CDR3 is 15 amino acids long. The germline V gene has CDR1 KGHSH and CDR2 LQKENI.

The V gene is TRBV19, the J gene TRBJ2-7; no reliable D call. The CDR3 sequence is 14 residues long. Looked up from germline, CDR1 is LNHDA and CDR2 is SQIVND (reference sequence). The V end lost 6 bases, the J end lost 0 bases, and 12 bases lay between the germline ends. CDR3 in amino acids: CASSRSFNSYEQYF. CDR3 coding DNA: TGTGCCAGTAGCCGGTCGTTCAACTCCTACGAGCAGTACTTC.

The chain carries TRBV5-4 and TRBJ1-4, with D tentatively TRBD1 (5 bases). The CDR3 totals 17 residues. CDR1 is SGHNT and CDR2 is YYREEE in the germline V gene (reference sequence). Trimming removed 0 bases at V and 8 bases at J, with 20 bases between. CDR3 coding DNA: TGTGCCAGCAGCTTGGAGGGGCGCGGGAGTGAGCAGGAAAAACTGTTTTTT. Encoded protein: CASSLEGRGSEQEKLFF.

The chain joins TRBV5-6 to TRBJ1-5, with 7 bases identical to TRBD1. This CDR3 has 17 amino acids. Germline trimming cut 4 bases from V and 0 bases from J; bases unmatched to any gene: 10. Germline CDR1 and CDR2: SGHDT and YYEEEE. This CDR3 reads CASSLRTGEYSNQPQHF. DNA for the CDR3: TGTGCCAGCAGCCTCCGGACAGGAGAGTATAGCAATCAGCCCCAGCATTTT. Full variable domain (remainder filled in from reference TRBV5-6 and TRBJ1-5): DAGVTQSPTHLIKTRGQQVTLRCSPKSGHDTVSWYQQALGQGPQFIFQYYEEEERQRGNFPDRFSGHQFPNYSSELNVNALLLGDSALYLCASSLRTGEYSNQPQHFGDGTRLSIL.

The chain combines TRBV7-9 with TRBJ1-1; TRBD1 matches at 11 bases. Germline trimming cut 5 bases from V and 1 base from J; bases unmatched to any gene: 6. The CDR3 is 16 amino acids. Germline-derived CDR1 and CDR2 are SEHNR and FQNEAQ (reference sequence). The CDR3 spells CASSRWTGGGNTEAFF. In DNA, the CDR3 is TGTGCCAGCAGCCGTTGGACAGGGGGCGGGAACACTGAAGCTTTCTTT.

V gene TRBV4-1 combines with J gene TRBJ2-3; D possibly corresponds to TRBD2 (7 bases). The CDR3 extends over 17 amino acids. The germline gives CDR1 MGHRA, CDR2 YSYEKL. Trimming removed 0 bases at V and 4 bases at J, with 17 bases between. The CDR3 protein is CASSQDGDGGRADTQYF. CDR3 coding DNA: TGCGCCAGCAGCCAAGACGGTGACGGGGGGCGGGCAGATACGCAGTATTTT.

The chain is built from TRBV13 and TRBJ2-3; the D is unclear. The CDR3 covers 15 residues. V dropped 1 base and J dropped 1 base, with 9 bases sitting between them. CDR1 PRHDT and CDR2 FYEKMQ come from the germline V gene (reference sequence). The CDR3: CASSLVLPRTDTQYF. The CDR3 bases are TGTGCCAGCAGCTTAGTGCTACCCCGCACAGATACGCAGTATTTT.

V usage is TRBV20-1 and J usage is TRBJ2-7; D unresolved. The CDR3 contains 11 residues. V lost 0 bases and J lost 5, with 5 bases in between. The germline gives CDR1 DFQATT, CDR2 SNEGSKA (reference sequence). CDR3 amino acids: CSARDPNEQYF. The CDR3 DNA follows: TGCAGTGCTAGAGATCCCAACGAGCAGTACTTC.

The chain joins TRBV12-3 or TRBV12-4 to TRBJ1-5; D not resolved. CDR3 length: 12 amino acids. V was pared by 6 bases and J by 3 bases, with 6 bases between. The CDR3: CASRSINQPQHF. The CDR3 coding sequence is TGTGCCAGCAGGTCTATCAATCAGCCCCAGCATTTT.

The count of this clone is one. In nucleotides, the CDR3 is TGCGCCAGCAGTGAGCCCCAACGGGGGTTTAGCAATCAGCCCCAGCATTTT. Amino acids: CASSEPQRGFSNQPQHF. This rearrangement joins TRBV10-1 to TRBJ1-5, with a tentative D call TRBD1 (5 bases). Germline-derived CDR1 and CDR2 are WNHNN and SYGVQD (reference sequence). The ends were cut back, 2 bases at V and 0 bases at J, with 14 bases in the middle. This CDR3 has 17 amino acids.